This T cell receptor (beta chain) was retrieved from a study of blood T cell repertoires in COVID-19. Study as a whole: The cDNA or gDNA used as material had been derived from T cells, B-cell-depleted T cells, or PBMCs.

Participants came from about 24 US areas, aged about 18 to 90 years. Participants were placed into cohorts based on the clinical history they reported. Individuals in the exposed group had encountered a COVID-19 case within 2 weeks preceding study entry. Germline V gives CDR1 SGHDT, CDR2 YYEEEE. J gave up 3 bases and V 3 bases, and 9 bases lay outside the gene matches. The CDR3 has 16 residues. The repertoire was sequenced with immunoSEQ multiplex PCR; TCRdb's copy has only in-frame clones and lacks some. This sample has 430,000 or so clones, with about 88% found just once. The source is a woman younger than 30 who had been exposed to COVID-19. The chain employs TRBV5-6 and TRBJ1-2; 9 nucleotides match TRBD1. Sequenced material: PBMCs or T cells enriched from blood (not recorded which). The CDR3: CASSSTPGQGDYGYTF. In nucleotides, the CDR3 is TGTGCCAGCAGCTCGACCCCGGGACAGGGAGACTATGGCTACACCTTC.